A selection of T cell receptor beta chains follows, all from one sample in a study of graft-versus-host responses after intestinal transplantation. These TCRs' antigens remain unknown. Method: immunoSEQ multiplex PCR; TCRdb's copy keeps in-frame clones and lacks some. Found here are 55,000 to 75,000 clones, roughly 84% of them singletons; the top ten hold nearly 0.4%. This material consisted of unstimulated CD4+ T cells sorted from spleen or lymph node cells, taken before transplant. Source of these receptors: a human donor who was the organ donor for an intestinal transplant. Each CDR3 is given with its conserved first and last residue. Each record gives: V gene, clone size, D gene, J gene, CDR3 protein, CDR3 DNA. A D gene is named only where the DNA matches it firmly. Clone size is shown for a subset of rows, as once, few, many or a class of expanded clone.

TRBV30	-	-	TRBJ1-1	CAWSVWGGTNTEAFF	TGTGCCTGGAGTGTTTGGGGGGGGACGAACACTGAAGCTTTCTTT
TRBV7-9	-	TRBD1	TRBJ1-1	CASSLTGVPEAFF	TGTGCCAGCAGCCTGACAGGGGTGCCTGAAGCTTTCTTT
TRBV7-2	-	-	TRBJ1-5	CASSFEFQPQHF	TGTGCCAGCAGCTTTGAGTTTCAGCCCCAGCATTTT
TRBV14	-	-	TRBJ2-2	CASSQVSYTGELFF	TGTGCCAGCAGCCAAGTCTCCTACACCGGGGAGCTGTTTTTT
TRBV6-6	-	-	TRBJ1-6	CASSSVDSSYNSPLHF	TGTGCCAGCAGTTCCGTTGACAGCTCCTATAATTCACCCCTCCACTTT
TRBV29-1	once	TRBD1	TRBJ1-1	CSVLEGARTEAFF	TGCAGCGTTCTGGAGGGGGCGAGGACTGAAGCTTTCTTT
TRBV6-1	-	TRBD1	TRBJ2-5	CASSAGQQETQYF	TGTGCCAGCAGTGCGGGACAGCAAGAGACCCAGTACTTC
TRBV4-2	few	-	TRBJ1-5	CASSQDHAGVRNQPQHF	TGTGCCAGCAGCCAAGACCACGCAGGCGTACGTAATCAGCCCCAGCATTTT
TRBV7-3	-	-	TRBJ1-1	CASSYELNTEAFF	TGTGCCAGCAGCTACGAGTTAAACACTGAAGCTTTCTTT
TRBV9	-	-	TRBJ1-6	CASSVRVKESPLHF	TGTGCCAGCAGCGTCAGGGTGAAAGAATCACCCCTCCACTTT
TRBV6-5	-	-	TRBJ2-3	CASSSASTDTQYF	TGTGCCAGCAGCTCAGCGAGCACAGATACGCAGTATTTT
TRBV9	-	TRBD1	TRBJ1-3	CASSVTGANGNTIYF	TGTGCCAGCAGCGTTACAGGGGCTAACGGAAACACCATATATTTT
TRBV6-6	-	-	TRBJ1-1	CASSYRGETEAFF	TGTGCCAGCAGTTACCGCGGGGAGACTGAAGCTTTCTTT
TRBV27	-	TRBD2	TRBJ2-3	CASSFSGGPEDTQYF	TGTGCCAGCAGTTTTAGCGGGGGGCCGGAAGATACGCAGTATTTT
TRBV11-3	-	-	TRBJ2-2	CASSPGTGELFF	TGTGCCAGCAGCCCCGGCACCGGGGAGCTGTTTTTT
TRBV7-3	-	-	TRBJ2-5	CASSLTRGETQYF	TGTGCCAGCAGCTTGACAAGGGGGGAGACCCAGTACTTC
TRBV4-1	-	-	TRBJ2-3	CASSQDRSLRTDTQYF	TGCGCCAGCAGCCAAGATAGAAGTTTACGCACAGATACGCAGTATTTT
TRBV4-1	-	TRBD1	TRBJ2-5	CASSHHRQGQETQYF	TGCGCCAGCAGCCATCACAGACAGGGGCAAGAGACCCAGTACTTC
TRBV18	-	-	TRBJ2-2	CASSNFGVTNTGELFF	TGTGCCAGCTCAAACTTCGGGGTCACGAACACCGGGGAGCTGTTTTTT
TRBV30	-	-	TRBJ1-2	CAWSTWDWGDNYGYTF	TGTGCCTGGAGTACGTGGGATTGGGGGGATAACTATGGCTACACCTTC
TRBV5-1	-	TRBD1	TRBJ1-1	CASSLIGTGSFTEAFF	TGCGCCAGCAGCCTTATAGGGACAGGGAGTTTCACTGAAGCTTTCTTT
TRBV28	-	TRBD1	TRBJ1-2	CASSGLGTGTSGYTF	TGTGCCAGCAGTGGATTAGGGACAGGGACTTCTGGCTACACCTTC
TRBV6-6	-	-	TRBJ1-1	CASSYSQDTEAFF	TGTGCCAGCAGTTACTCCCAGGACACTGAAGCTTTCTTT
TRBV20-1	-	-	TRBJ1-4	CSADTLEKLFF	TGCAGTGCCGACACCTTAGAAAAACTGTTTTTT